The sequence of this T cell receptor (beta chain) was determined in a study of cytomegalovirus exposure and HLA in healthy donors. Study results and caveats: Highly shared sequence variants in one cluster were likely a sequencing artifact. Equally common other TCR beta chains were less clonally expanded than HLA-associated ones, a later analysis found.

Both 60 Vbeta primers and 13 Jbeta primers went into the PCR. Assay: immunoSEQ multiplex PCR; the TCRdb copy retains only in-frame clones and omits some. The profile shows 100,000 to 150,000 clones, over 65% of them singletons. From germline, CDR1 is LGHNA and CDR2 YNFKEQ. The CDR3 totals 17 residues. J gave up 6 bases and V 4 bases, and 12 bases lay outside the gene matches. This clone was seen only a few times. Its antigen is currently unknown. Sequencing was carried out using PBMCs. This clonotype was obtained from a man aged 50 to 60 in good health and CMV-seronegative. The chain has TRBV4-2 and TRBJ2-1, with 10 nucleotides matching TRBD2. In nucleotides, the CDR3 is TGTGCCAGCAGCCCATTCAGCGGGGGGGCCGGGGGCAATGAGCAGTTCTTC. It yields the protein CASSPFSGGAGGNEQFF.